This entry describes one TCR beta chain. Trimming at V came to 7 bases and at J to 3 bases, leaving 8 bases not matched to a gene. The CDR3 runs to 13 residues. Germline values: CDR1 SQVTM, CDR2 ANQGSEA. The data derive from a study of CD8+ T cells in alopecia areata. Reverse transcription of extracted RNA yielded cDNA, which provided the sequencing template. The protocol was immunoSEQ multiplex PCR, while the TCRdb copy is restricted to in-frame clones and leaves out a portion. The sample yields about 98,000 clones, under 45% seen once. This chain connects TRBV29-1 to TRBJ1-2; 7 nucleotides line up with TRBD1. Input material: CD4+ T cells sorted from blood. This receptor was obtained from a human donor with alopecia areata. This CDR3 reads CSATTGNYYGYTF. The CDR3 DNA sequence: TGCAGCGCTACGACAGGGAATTACTATGGCTACACCTTC.